The rows below give T cell receptor beta chains drawn from one sample of a study of blood T cells in healthy people across ages. TCRdb used MiXCR to reprocess the 5' RACE reads, holding one entry per CDR3 protein. In the table there are about 900,000 distinct CDR3 sequences, around two thirds of which are singletons. What was sequenced was blood. These TCRs come from a man aged 25-40 years in good health. The CDR3 runs from the conserved cysteine through the conserved F or W. Fields, in order: V gene, D gene, clone size, J gene, CDR3 DNA, CDR3 protein. A D gene is named only where the DNA matches it firmly. Not all rows give a size; the values are once, few, many and, for expanded clones, a class.

V gene: TRBV20-1; D gene: TRBD1; clone size: -; J gene: TRBJ1-5; CDR3 DNA: TGCAGTGCTGTGACAGGGCGGGTTGATCAGCCCCAGCATTTT; CDR3 protein: CSAVTGRVDQPQHF
V gene: TRBV21-1; D gene: -; clone size: -; J gene: TRBJ2-4; CDR3 DNA: TGTGCCAGCAGCCTGAGGGACAGCATAAGTTTAGCCAAAAACATTCAGTACTTC; CDR3 protein: CASSLRDSISLAKNIQYF
V gene: TRBV15; D gene: -; clone size: -; J gene: TRBJ2-1; CDR3 DNA: TGTGCCACCAGCAGAGATCGAGGAATTCCTGGTGGTGAGCAGTTCTTC; CDR3 protein: CATSRDRGIPGGEQFF
V gene: TRBV5-1; D gene: TRBD1; clone size: -; J gene: TRBJ2-5; CDR3 DNA: TGCGCCAGCAGCCCGACAGGGGCACAGACCCAGTACTTC; CDR3 protein: CASSPTGAQTQYF
V gene: TRBV20-1; D gene: -; clone size: -; J gene: TRBJ1-5; CDR3 DNA: TGCAGTGCCGTACAGGGAGTTAGCAATCAGCCCCAGCATTTT; CDR3 protein: CSAVQGVSNQPQHF
V gene: TRBV20-1; D gene: -; clone size: -; J gene: TRBJ2-1; CDR3 DNA: TGCAGTGCCAAGACTAGTTACAATGAGCAGTTCTTC; CDR3 protein: CSAKTSYNEQFF
V gene: TRBV7-3; D gene: -; clone size: once; J gene: TRBJ2-1; CDR3 DNA: TGTGCCAGCAGCTTGGAGGGAATACTTGACTACAATGAGCAGTTCTTC; CDR3 protein: CASSLEGILDYNEQFF
V gene: TRBV3-1; D gene: TRBD2; clone size: few; J gene: TRBJ2-1; CDR3 DNA: TGTGCCAGCAGCCAAGAAACAGCGGGGGTTTACAATGAGCAGTTCTTC; CDR3 protein: CASSQETAGVYNEQFF
V gene: TRBV20-1; D gene: -; clone size: once; J gene: TRBJ2-5; CDR3 DNA: TGCTGTGCCATGCCCCACCATCAAGAGACCCAGTACTTC; CDR3 protein: CCAMPHHQETQYF
V gene: TRBV20-1; D gene: -; clone size: -; J gene: TRBJ2-1; CDR3 DNA: TGCAGTGCGCGACTCATCCGCCTATTTAATGAGCAGTTCTTC; CDR3 protein: CSARLIRLFNEQFF
V gene: TRBV10-3; D gene: -; clone size: -; J gene: TRBJ2-1; CDR3 DNA: TGTGCCATCAGTGTTTCTGGCAATGAGCAGTTCTTC; CDR3 protein: CAISVSGNEQFF
V gene: TRBV6-2/TRBV6-3; D gene: -; clone size: -; J gene: TRBJ2-7; CDR3 DNA: TGTGCCAGCAGTTACCCCCACGGGAAAGCCTACGAGCAGTACTTC; CDR3 protein: CASSYPHGKAYEQYF
V gene: TRBV7-9; D gene: TRBD2; clone size: -; J gene: TRBJ2-1; CDR3 DNA: TGTGCCAGCAGCTTTCGGCTAGCGGGCGACAATGAGCAGTTCTTC; CDR3 protein: CASSFRLAGDNEQFF
V gene: TRBV5-1; D gene: -; clone size: -; J gene: TRBJ1-1; CDR3 DNA: TGCGCCAGCAGCTTGGAGGGTTGGGGCACTGAAGCTTTCTTT; CDR3 protein: CASSLEGWGTEAFF
V gene: TRBV2; D gene: TRBD1; clone size: -; J gene: TRBJ2-2; CDR3 DNA: TGTGCCAGCAGAACAGGGACAGGACAGAACACCGGGGAGCTGTTTTTT; CDR3 protein: CASRTGTGQNTGELFF
V gene: TRBV29-1; D gene: -; clone size: -; J gene: TRBJ1-2; CDR3 DNA: TGCAGCGGGTGGACGGCCCTCGGGGGCTACACCTTC; CDR3 protein: CSGWTALGGYTF
V gene: TRBV6-2/TRBV6-3; D gene: -; clone size: -; J gene: TRBJ1-5; CDR3 DNA: TGTGCCAGCAGTGCCCCGGGACAAGTAAGCAATCAGCCCCAGCATTTT; CDR3 protein: CASSAPGQVSNQPQHF
V gene: TRBV7-9; D gene: TRBD1; clone size: -; J gene: TRBJ1-6; CDR3 DNA: TGTGCCAGCAGCCCGACAGGGTCCTATAATTCACCCCTCCACTTT; CDR3 protein: CASSPTGSYNSPLHF
V gene: TRBV14; D gene: TRBD1; clone size: -; J gene: TRBJ1-2; CDR3 DNA: TGTGCCAGTAGCCAAGTTTGGACAGGGGGCAACTATGGCTACACCTTC; CDR3 protein: CASSQVWTGGNYGYTF
V gene: TRBV7-2; D gene: TRBD1; clone size: -; J gene: TRBJ2-7; CDR3 DNA: TGTGCCAGCAGCTCGGGACAGGCTCGAGGGGAGCAGTACTTC; CDR3 protein: CASSSGQARGEQYF
V gene: TRBV7-2; D gene: -; clone size: -; J gene: TRBJ2-5; CDR3 DNA: TGTGCCAGCAGCCTCCCCGGGGTTGATGAGACCCAGTACTTC; CDR3 protein: CASSLPGVDETQYF
V gene: TRBV7-2; D gene: TRBD1; clone size: -; J gene: TRBJ2-1; CDR3 DNA: TGTGCCAGCAGCTTTCGGACAGGTGTGGCCTACAATGAGCAGTTCTTC; CDR3 protein: CASSFRTGVAYNEQFF
V gene: TRBV7-2; D gene: -; clone size: -; J gene: TRBJ2-2; CDR3 DNA: TGTGCCAGCAGCGCGACAGTAACCGGGGAGCTGTTTTTT; CDR3 protein: CASSATVTGELFF
V gene: TRBV20-1; D gene: TRBD1; clone size: -; J gene: TRBJ2-7; CDR3 DNA: TGCAGTGGTGCCGGGACAGCGTCCTACGAGCAGTACTTC; CDR3 protein: CSGAGTASYEQYF
V gene: TRBV4-2; D gene: TRBD1; clone size: -; J gene: TRBJ1-4; CDR3 DNA: TGTGCCAGCAGCCAACCAACTCAGGGGGCTTATCGGAAACTGTTTTTT; CDR3 protein: CASSQPTQGAYRKLFF
V gene: TRBV11-1; D gene: TRBD2; clone size: -; J gene: TRBJ2-3; CDR3 DNA: TGTGCCAGCAGCTTGGGACTAGAGCCGGATACGCAGTATTTT; CDR3 protein: CASSLGLEPDTQYF
V gene: TRBV2; D gene: TRBD1; clone size: -; J gene: TRBJ2-7; CDR3 DNA: TGTGCCAGCAGTGAGGGACAGGGGGCCGGCTACGAGCAGTACTTC; CDR3 protein: CASSEGQGAGYEQYF
V gene: TRBV7-9; D gene: -; clone size: -; J gene: TRBJ2-3; CDR3 DNA: TGTGCCAGCAGCGGGGCAGATACGCAGTATTTT; CDR3 protein: CASSGADTQYF
V gene: TRBV5-5; D gene: -; clone size: -; J gene: TRBJ2-3; CDR3 DNA: TGTGCCAGCAGCTTGGAGGGGGGGGATCTACCAGATACGCAGTATTTT; CDR3 protein: CASSLEGGDLPDTQYF
V gene: TRBV28; D gene: -; clone size: -; J gene: TRBJ2-7; CDR3 DNA: TGTGCCAGCAGCCCGTGGAGGGGAACAGGGGTCTCCTACGAGCAGTACTTC; CDR3 protein: CASSPWRGTGVSYEQYF
V gene: TRBV6-2/TRBV6-3; D gene: -; clone size: -; J gene: TRBJ1-5; CDR3 DNA: TGTGCCAGCAGTTACGGTGGTCCCGGGGCACCGGGCGGTCAGCCCCAGCATTTT; CDR3 protein: CASSYGGPGAPGGQPQHF
V gene: TRBV5-1; D gene: -; clone size: -; J gene: TRBJ2-1; CDR3 DNA: TGCGCCAGCAGCTTGAATCTCCCCCCCGTAGCTCTTGAACAGTTCTTC; CDR3 protein: CASSLNLPPVALEQFF
V gene: TRBV12-3/TRBV12-4; D gene: -; clone size: few; J gene: TRBJ2-3; CDR3 DNA: TGTGCCAGCAGTGATGCCCCTGATACGCAGTATTTT; CDR3 protein: CASSDAPDTQYF
V gene: TRBV7-2; D gene: -; clone size: -; J gene: TRBJ2-7; CDR3 DNA: TGTGCCAGCAGCTTCCTCCTGGCCGGGACTTCCTCCACCGAGCAGTACTTC; CDR3 protein: CASSFLLAGTSSTEQYF
V gene: TRBV14; D gene: TRBD1; clone size: once; J gene: TRBJ1-2; CDR3 DNA: TGTGCCAGCAGCCAACCGGGACAGGGGTTCTATGGCTACACCTTC; CDR3 protein: CASSQPGQGFYGYTF
V gene: TRBV5-1; D gene: -; clone size: -; J gene: TRBJ1-1; CDR3 DNA: TGCGCCAGCAGCCTGGGGTCGCTAGGGGACACTGAAGCTTTCTTT; CDR3 protein: CASSLGSLGDTEAFF
V gene: TRBV14; D gene: -; clone size: -; J gene: TRBJ1-6; CDR3 DNA: TGTGCCAGCAGCCAAGATCGGCGGCCGCCGGTCAATTCACCCCTCCACTTT; CDR3 protein: CASSQDRRPPVNSPLHF
V gene: TRBV2; D gene: TRBD2; clone size: -; J gene: TRBJ2-3; CDR3 DNA: TGTGCCGCCTCGGGGGGGGATACGCAGTATTTT; CDR3 protein: CAASGGDTQYF
V gene: TRBV20-1; D gene: TRBD2; clone size: few; J gene: TRBJ2-3; CDR3 DNA: TGCAGTGCTGTAGCGGGGGCGATCACAGATACGCAGTATTTT; CDR3 protein: CSAVAGAITDTQYF
V gene: TRBV6-1; D gene: -; clone size: -; J gene: TRBJ2-1; CDR3 DNA: TGTGCCAGCAGTGAATTCAGGGCGATCTCCTACAATGAGCAGTTCTTC; CDR3 protein: CASSEFRAISYNEQFF
V gene: TRBV20-1; D gene: -; clone size: once; J gene: TRBJ2-3; CDR3 DNA: TGCAGTGCTAAGGCAGGGGACTCTGACAACACAGATACGCAGTATTTT; CDR3 protein: CSAKAGDSDNTDTQYF
V gene: TRBV4-3; D gene: TRBD2; clone size: -; J gene: TRBJ2-5; CDR3 DNA: TGCGCCAGCAGCCTTCGGACGGGGGGGAAAGAGACCCAGTACTTC; CDR3 protein: CASSLRTGGKETQYF
V gene: TRBV12-3/TRBV12-4; D gene: -; clone size: few; J gene: TRBJ2-7; CDR3 DNA: TGTGCCAGCAGCCCCGGCTCTCCCGAGCAGTACTTC; CDR3 protein: CASSPGSPEQYF
V gene: TRBV7-2; D gene: TRBD2; clone size: -; J gene: TRBJ2-3; CDR3 DNA: TGTGCCAGCAGCCCTTGGGAGCGGGGGGTGACAGAGACGCAGTATTTT; CDR3 protein: CASSPWERGVTETQYF
V gene: TRBV6-2/TRBV6-3; D gene: TRBD1; clone size: once; J gene: TRBJ2-1; CDR3 DNA: TGTGCCAGCAGTTACACACCGGGACAGGGGCCCTACAATGAGCAGTTCTTC; CDR3 protein: CASSYTPGQGPYNEQFF
V gene: TRBV7-9; D gene: -; clone size: -; J gene: TRBJ2-1; CDR3 DNA: TGTGCCAGCAAGCGGGCGGATGAGCAGTTCTTC; CDR3 protein: CASKRADEQFF
V gene: TRBV20-1; D gene: -; clone size: -; J gene: TRBJ2-1; CDR3 DNA: TGCAGTGCTTCTTCTAGCATCGCCTACAATGAGCAGTTCTTC; CDR3 protein: CSASSSIAYNEQFF
V gene: TRBV27; D gene: -; clone size: few; J gene: TRBJ2-6; CDR3 DNA: TGTGCCAGCAGTACCGCGGGCTCTGGGGCCAACGTCCTGACTTTC; CDR3 protein: CASSTAGSGANVLTF
V gene: TRBV5-1; D gene: TRBD2; clone size: -; J gene: TRBJ2-6; CDR3 DNA: TGCGCCAGCAGCTTGGCCCGTCAGGGAGGGACTGGGGCCAACGTCCTGACTTTC; CDR3 protein: CASSLARQGGTGANVLTF
V gene: TRBV4-3; D gene: TRBD1; clone size: many; J gene: TRBJ2-7; CDR3 DNA: TGCGCCAGCAGCCACGGGACAGGGGGATCCTACGAGCAGTACTTC; CDR3 protein: CASSHGTGGSYEQYF
V gene: TRBV5-1; D gene: -; clone size: -; J gene: TRBJ1-3; CDR3 DNA: TGCGCCAGCAGCCCTAGCAGGGGAAGCTCTGGAAACACCATATATTTT; CDR3 protein: CASSPSRGSSGNTIYF
V gene: TRBV5-1; D gene: -; clone size: -; J gene: TRBJ2-1; CDR3 DNA: TGCGCCAGCAGCTTGGCCGGCACCTCCTACAATGAGCAGTTCTTC; CDR3 protein: CASSLAGTSYNEQFF
V gene: TRBV9; D gene: TRBD1; clone size: -; J gene: TRBJ2-7; CDR3 DNA: TGTGCCAGCAGCGTGGACGAGGACAGGGTAGGTGAGCAGTACTTC; CDR3 protein: CASSVDEDRVGEQYF
V gene: TRBV12-5; D gene: -; clone size: -; J gene: TRBJ2-7; CDR3 DNA: TGTGCTAGTGGTTATTGGGGAGGTAGTTACGAGCAGTACTTC; CDR3 protein: CASGYWGGSYEQYF
V gene: TRBV29-1; D gene: -; clone size: -; J gene: TRBJ2-2; CDR3 DNA: TGCAGCGTTGCGAACGACTCGAACACCGGGGAGCTGTTTTTT; CDR3 protein: CSVANDSNTGELFF